Listed here are 4 T cell receptor beta chains from one sample, sequenced in a study of cytomegalovirus exposure and HLA in healthy donors. With 60 Vbeta and 13 Jbeta primers, the PCR was carried out. Sequenced by immunoSEQ multiplex PCR; TCRdb stores in-frame clones only, minus some. The repertoire includes 95,000 to 150,000 clones, about 74% of them detected once, and around 3% sits in the top ten. The specimen sequenced was PBMCs. These receptors were collected from a woman in her thirties or forties in good health and CMV-seropositive.

CDR3 amino acids: CASSQWRGETQYF. The CDR3 DNA is TGCGCCAGCAGCCAGTGGAGGGGAGAGACCCAGTACTTC. The chain combines TRBV4-1 with TRBJ2-5; perhaps TRBD2 as D (6 bases). V shed 3 bases and J shed 4 bases, with 9 bases lying between them. The length of the CDR3 is 13 residues. CDR1 and CDR2 from the germline V gene are MGHRA and YSYEKL.

This chain joins TRBV9 and TRBJ2-5; no clear D gene. This CDR3 region has 14 residues. Trimming shortened V by 4 bases and J by 1 base, and 11 bases separated the two germline ends. CDR1 SGDLS and CDR2 YYNGEE come from the germline V gene. The CDR3 loop is CASSPAGFQETQYF. In DNA, the CDR3 is TGTGCCAGCAGCCCAGCCGGGTTCCAAGAGACCCAGTACTTC. Variable domain in full (rest from reference TRBV9 and TRBJ2-5): DSGVTQTPKHLITATGQRVTLRCSPRSGDLSVYWYQQSLDQGLQFLIQYYNGEERAKGNILERFSAQQFPDLHSELNLSSLELGDSALYFCASSPAGFQETQYFGPGTRLLVL.

This clone was counted only a few times. The chain recombines TRBV5-8 with TRBJ2-7, with D unclear. Germline assignment: CDR1 SGHTS and CDR2 YDEGEE. CDR3 size: 11 residues. With 1 base removed from V and 5 bases from J, the gap between germline ends came to 4 bases. Here the CDR3 DNA reads TGTGCCAGCAGCTTGAGCAACGAGCAGTACTTC. This gives the protein CASSLSNEQYF. Full variable domain (remainder filled in from reference TRBV5-8 and TRBJ2-7): EAGVTQSPTHLIKTRGQQATLRCSPISGHTSVYWYQQALGLGLQFLLWYDEGEERNRGNFPPRFSGRQFPNYSSELNVNALELEDSALYLCASSLSNEQYFGPGTRLTVT.

The rearrangement links TRBV9 to TRBJ1-6; D is undetermined. CDR3 length equals 15 residues. Germline V gives CDR1 SGDLS, CDR2 YYNGEE. V was clipped by 4 bases and J by 4 bases, with 12 bases between them. DNA for the CDR3: TGTGCCAGCAGCTCTTCGTCAGGTTATAATTCACCCCTCCACTTT. Protein sequence: CASSSSSGYNSPLHF.